This note documents a single T cell receptor beta chain sequence. Its antigen is currently unknown. The record originates from a study of T cell responses to AZD1222 COVID-19 vaccine. Study-level information: The analysis combined second doses at about 4 or about 12 weeks.

General observations from the study: Baseline antibody screening turned up just six seropositive AZD1222 recipients. Targeting of unmutated variant regions was reportedly seen in nearly half of spike-specific TCRs.

The CDR3 length is 14 residues. Trimming removed 5 bases at V and 2 bases at J, with 13 bases between. The V gene's germline CDR1 is SEHNR and CDR2 FQNEAQ (reference sequence). Measured with immunoSEQ multiplex PCR; TCRdb has only the in-frame clones, and not every one. The sample records under 150,000 clones, under 95% being singletons. The receptor was isolated from an adult in good health. V is TRBV7-9 and J is TRBJ2-7, with D possibly being TRBD2 (5 bases). Sequencing used peripheral blood, obtained on day 0 of AZD1222 vaccination. CDR3 sequence: CASSPWTGTYEQYF. CDR3 bases: TGTGCCAGCAGCCCCTGGACGGGAACCTACGAGCAGTACTTC. The full variable domain, completed using reference TRBV7-9 and TRBJ2-7, is DTGVSQNPRHKITKRGQNVTFRCDPISEHNRLYWYRQTLGQGPEFLTYFQNEAQLEKSRLLSDRFSAERPKGSFSTLEIQRTEQGDSAMYLCASSPWTGTYEQYFGPGTRLTVT.